The source of this TCR beta chain is a study of OX40 agonist ivuxolimab in advanced cancers. About the study: In this cohort, patients received ivuxolimab, an agonistic anti-OX40 (CD134) antibody.

V gave up 5 bases and J gave up 6 bases, with 16 bases separating them. The CDR3 has 14 amino acids. Germline V gene lookup returns CDR1 MDHEN and CDR2 SYDVKM. Worth noting for this clone: The antigen is not known.

Broader study findings: Individuals who were partial responders at 0.1-3.0 mg/kg had clonal expansion that ranked among the lowest.

Method: immunoSEQ multiplex PCR; TCRdb's copy keeps in-frame clones and lacks some. In the table there are 70,000 or so clones, 80% to 85% of which are singletons. The sequence was collected from an adult with an advanced solid tumor such as melanoma, head and neck, liver or kidney cancer. The V and J genes are TRBV28 and TRBJ1-1, with a possible D match to TRBD1 (5 bases). This material consisted of CD4+ or CD8+ T cells sorted from blood, taken in a trial of the OX40 agonist ivuxolimab. Here the CDR3 reads CASSPPRGRAEAFF. For the CDR3, the DNA is TGTGCCAGCAGTCCCCCGCGGGGGAGGGCTGAAGCTTTCTTT. Filled out from reference TRBV28 and TRBJ1-1, the complete variable domain reads DVKVTQSSRYLVKRTGEKVFLECVQDMDHENMFWYRQDPGLGLRLIYFSYDVKMKEKGDIPEGYSVSREKKERFSLILESASTNQTSMYLCASSPPRGRAEAFFGQGTRLTVV.